The 12 T cell receptor beta chains given below trace back to one sample, sequenced in a study of a mutant IDH1 vaccine in newly diagnosed glioma. Sample time point: baseline, week 1 (first vaccination visit). Treatment noted: pre-vaccination baseline after standard-of-care therapy. Sequencing was performed with immunoSEQ multiplex PCR; in TCRdb, only in-frame clones are kept and a portion is missing. Of about 30,000 clones listed, roughly four fifths were seen once; the top ten hold 15% to 20%. Sequencing used PBMCs, obtained from a glioma patient treated with radiotherapy, temozolomide or both. Receptors originate from a man between 25 and 39 years old with glioma.

This clone was detected once. This CDR3 is CASSLNGETQYF. In nucleotides, the CDR3 is TGTGCCAGCAGCCTCAATGGGGAGACCCAGTACTTC. This chain joins TRBV6-5 and TRBJ2-5; unclear D gene. V was shortened by 6 bases and J by 5 bases, with 10 bases between the two germline ends. Germline V gives CDR1 MNHEY, CDR2 SVGAGI. CDR3 size: 12 residues.

The chain carries TRBV5-5 and TRBJ1-4, with no clear D. Germline loops: CDR1 SGHKS, CDR2 YYEKEE (reference sequence). There are 14 residues in the CDR3. V was trimmed by 0 bases and J by 12 bases, leaving 15 bases between them. The chain's CDR3 is CASSLGQALGQLFF. CDR3 nucleotide sequence: TGTGCCAGCAGCTTGGGTCAGGCCCTCGGGCAACTGTTTTTT.

The rearrangement links TRBV7-7 to TRBJ2-2; TRBD1 aligns across 7 bases. J lost 0 bases, V lost 1 base, and 2 bases had no gene match. Germline-derived CDR1 and CDR2 are SSHAT and FNYEAQ (reference sequence). The CDR3 sequence is 16 residues long. Written as DNA, the CDR3 is TGTGCCAGCAGCTTAGTAGGGGGCCCGAACACCGGGGAGCTGTTTTTT. Translation gives CASSLVGGPNTGELFF.

The chain employs TRBV18 and TRBJ2-5, with a possible D match to TRBD2 (6 bases). The CDR3 is 13 residues long. Germline lookup yields CDR1 KGHSH and CDR2 LQKENI. V dropped 6 bases and J dropped 5 bases, with 13 bases sitting between them. CDR3 nucleotides: TGTGCCAGCTCCCAGGAGGGAGGCGAGACCCAGTACTTC. Its translation is CASSQEGGETQYF.

V is TRBV10-3 and J is TRBJ2-1, with 11 bases lining up with TRBD2. The CDR3 loop spans 17 amino acids. Germline V lookup: CDR1 ENHRY, CDR2 SYGVKD. J lost 5 bases, V lost 8 bases, and 14 bases had no gene match. CDR3 nucleotide sequence: TGTGCCATCGGATCTGATGGGACTAGCGGTCTTGACAATGAGCAGTTCTTC. Residues: CAIGSDGTSGLDNEQFF.

The gene calls are TRBV6-5 and TRBJ2-2; TRBD1 aligns across 9 bases. The CDR3 contains 14 residues. Germline V gene data show CDR1 as MNHEY and CDR2 as SVGAGI. Germline trimming cut 6 bases from V and 3 bases from J; bases unmatched to any gene: 2. CDR3 DNA sequence: TGTGCCAGCAGGAGGGACAGGGACACCGGGGAGCTGTTTTTT. It yields the protein CASRRDRDTGELFF.

CDR3 nucleotide sequence: TGTGCCAGCAGCGTAGATACTAGCGGGGGGGCCTACGAGCAGTACTTC. Translation: CASSVDTSGGAYEQYF. The chain has TRBV9 and TRBJ2-7; 13 bases are shared with TRBD2. Germline values: CDR1 SGDLS, CDR2 YYNGEE. Trimming took 0 bases from V and 2 from J; bases not matched to a gene: 2. The CDR3 runs to 16 residues.

The rearrangement joins TRBV4-3 to TRBJ1-2; D not resolved. This CDR3 is built from 16 residues. Germline assignment: CDR1 LGHNA and CDR2 YSLEER. Trimming took 0 bases from V and 0 from J, leaving 11 bases between them. The CDR3 protein is CASSQEYRRANYGYTF. The CDR3, as DNA: TGCGCCAGCAGCCAAGAGTACCGACGAGCTAACTATGGCTACACCTTC.

This clone was recorded once. The gene calls are TRBV10-1 and TRBJ2-2; 9 bases fit TRBD1. V shed 10 bases, J shed 5 bases, and the junction held 11 bases outside the gene matches. This CDR3 has 15 amino acids. The V gene's germline CDR1 is WNHNN and CDR2 SYGVQD (reference sequence). The CDR3 spells CANKWGTGRTGELFF. Written as DNA, the CDR3 is TGCGCCAACAAATGGGGGACAGGGAGAACCGGGGAGCTGTTTTTT.

V and J are TRBV18 and TRBJ2-5, with a tentative D call TRBD2 (6 bases). This CDR3 spans 14 amino acids. The germline V and J ends were trimmed by 3 bases and 7 bases, with 15 bases remaining between them. CDR1 and CDR2 (germline): KGHSH, LQKENI. The CDR3 region has the DNA TGTGCCAGCTCACCCCTCTTGCGGGGATGGACCCAGTACTTC. Protein: CASSPLLRGWTQYF.

The sample holds a few counts of this clone. This chain links TRBV5-6 with TRBJ1-5; no clear D gene. Trimming took off 1 base at V and 8 bases at J, with 7 bases between the two ends. From germline, CDR1 is SGHDT and CDR2 YYEEEE. CDR3 length equals 12 residues. DNA for the CDR3: TGTGCCAGCAGCTTGTGGGATGAGCCCCAGCATTTT. This translates into CASSLWDEPQHF. The full variable domain, with the rest looked up from reference TRBV5-6 and TRBJ1-5, is DAGVTQSPTHLIKTRGQQVTLRCSPKSGHDTVSWYQQALGQGPQFIFQYYEEEERQRGNFPDRFSGHQFPNYSSELNVNALLLGDSALYLCASSLWDEPQHFGDGTRLSIL.

The V and J genes are TRBV6-5 and TRBJ2-2; D not certain. Germline loops: CDR1 MNHEY, CDR2 SVGAGI. There are 15 residues in the CDR3. Trimming shortened V by 0 bases and J by 6 bases, and 11 bases separated the two germline ends. CDR3 sequence: CASSYSDPRSGELFF. The CDR3 coding sequence is TGTGCCAGCAGTTACTCTGACCCCCGGTCCGGGGAGCTGTTTTTT.